Shown below are 25 T cell receptor beta chains from a single sample sequenced in a study of metastatic and nonmetastatic thyroid tumors. Via MiXCR, TCRdb re-called the PCR reads. The table lists nearly 15,000 clones, roughly 20% of them singletons, with about 13% in the top ten. Until they underwent thyroid surgery, no patient had received any treatment. The sequenced material came from blood. The receptors come from a female donor with papillary thyroid cancer or a benign thyroid nodule (not recorded which). Some clones in this sample may be carry-over from other donors' samples.

This clone was counted many times. In the same sample, other DNA sequences code for this CDR3. The chain joins TRBV6-1 to TRBJ2-6; D not certain. Germline lookup yields CDR1 MNHNS and CDR2 SASEGT. The CDR3 spans 13 residues. V lost 7 bases and J lost 3, with 7 bases in between. The DNA of the CDR3 is TGTGCCAGCACGCAAGGTGGGGCCAACGTCCTGACTTTC. Amino acids: CASTQGGANVLTF.

By share of the sample, this clone is medium-sized. V and J are TRBV6-1 and TRBJ1-2; D gene uncertain. Trimming removed 3 bases from V and 7 bases from J, with 3 bases in between. This CDR3 region has 10 residues. CDR1 and CDR2 (germline): MNHNS, SASEGT. The CDR3 region is CASSEGGYTF. CDR3 nucleotide sequence: TGTGCCAGCAGTGAGGGTGGCTACACCTTC.

The chain is built from TRBV6-9 and TRBJ2-6; 9 bases match TRBD1. With 6 bases clipped from V and 2 bases from J, the junction kept 23 bases outside the gene matches. This CDR3 spans 22 amino acids. Germline V CDR1 and CDR2: MNHGY, SVAAGI. The CDR3 DNA is TGTGCCAGCAGGGCGGGCTTGTGTTTACAGGGGGCGTTGCTACCTGGGGCCAACGTCCTGACTTTC. It yields the protein CASRAGLCLQGALLPGANVLTF.

This clone was seen at least ten times. The chain employs TRBV12-3 or TRBV12-4 and TRBJ1-5; D possibly corresponds to TRBD1 (5 bases). The CDR3 is 15 amino acids. V lost 2 bases to trimming and J lost 4 bases, with 12 bases between them. The CDR3 loop is CASSLNDRTNQPQHF. Written as DNA, the CDR3 is TGTGCCAGCAGTTTAAACGACAGAACTAATCAGCCCCAGCATTTT.

This clone showed up many times. The chain couples TRBV5-1 to TRBJ2-5; perhaps TRBD2 as D (6 bases). The CDR3 contains 15 residues. V lost 1 base, J lost 3 bases, and 13 bases lay in between. The germline V gene has CDR1 SGHRS and CDR2 YFSETQ. DNA of the CDR3: TGCGCCAGCAGCTTGATGGGACTTGTAGAAGAGACCCAGTACTTC. This encodes CASSLMGLVEETQYF.

This clone occurred many times. The CDR3 loop reads CASSLTSGSYEQYF. The CDR3 DNA sequence: TGTGCCAGCAGCCTGACTAGCGGATCCTACGAGCAGTACTTC. This rearrangement joins TRBV7-2 to TRBJ2-7, with 9 bases that match TRBD2. The CDR3 has 14 residues. Germline values: CDR1 SGHTA, CDR2 FQGNSA. Germline trimming cut 5 bases from V and 1 base from J; bases unmatched to any gene: 3.

Worth noting for this clone: At the DNA level, this CDR3 is encoded by other sequences in the same sample as well. V gene TRBV6-1 combines with J gene TRBJ1-1, with D hard to call. This CDR3 spans 15 amino acids. Germline V CDR1 and CDR2: MNHNS, SASEGT. V was pared by 4 bases and J by 4 bases, with 16 bases between. The CDR3 region is CASSAAGREGTEAFF. DNA of the CDR3: TGTGCCAGCAGTGCTGCCGGCCGGGAGGGCACTGAAGCTTTCTTT.

This clone was detected many times. The chain combines TRBV11-2 with TRBJ2-7; 9 positions agree with TRBD1. The J segment lost 3 bases and the V segment lost 6 bases, leaving 6 bases of the junction unmatched. The CDR3 length is 14 residues. Germline V gene lookup returns CDR1 SGHAT and CDR2 FQNNGV. The CDR3 reads CASRPDRGFYEQYF. CDR3 nucleotide sequence: TGTGCCAGCAGACCGGACAGGGGTTTCTACGAGCAGTACTTC. Drawing the rest from reference TRBV11-2 and TRBJ2-7, the complete variable domain is EAGVAQSPRYKIIEKRQSVAFWCNPISGHATLYWYQQILGQGPKLLIQFQNNGVVDDSQLPKDRFSAERLKGVDSTLKIQPAKLEDSAVYLCASRPDRGFYEQYFGPGTRLTVT.

This clone was counted at least ten times. V and J are TRBV20-1 and TRBJ2-5; 10 bases are a match to TRBD2. The CDR3 totals 13 residues. CDR1 DFQATT and CDR2 SNEGSKA come from the germline V gene (reference sequence). Trimming took 1 base from V and 5 from J; bases not matched to a gene: 1. In DNA form, the CDR3 reads TGCAGTGCTAGAGGAGCGGGAGGGGAGACCCAGTACTTC. Protein sequence: CSARGAGGETQYF.

This clone was counted many times. The chain links TRBV11-1 to TRBJ2-3, with a tentative D call TRBD1 (6 bases). Germline V lookup: CDR1 SGHAT, CDR2 FQDESV (reference sequence). Deletions cut 5 bases from V and 3 bases from J, with 18 bases between. This CDR3 is built from 16 residues. In nucleotides, the CDR3 is TGTGCCAGCAGCCGGTTGAGGGGGAAGGTAACAGATACGCAGTATTTT. The encoded protein is CASSRLRGKVTDTQYF.

The CDR3 spells CATRIGTNYGYTF. CDR3 bases: TGTGCCACCCGAATTGGCACTAACTATGGCTACACCTTC. The chain couples TRBV19 to TRBJ1-2; no definite D call. CDR3 length: 13 residues. In germline, CDR1 is LNHDA, CDR2 SQIVND (reference sequence). The V end was cut by 10 bases, the J end by 0 bases, with 12 bases between.

This clone was counted ten times or more. The rearrangement links TRBV7-2 to TRBJ2-7; TRBD2 agrees at 12 bases. The CDR3 is made up of 15 amino acids. CDR1 and CDR2 from the germline V gene are SGHTA and FQGNSA. J lost 2 bases, V lost 5 bases, and 4 bases had no gene match. CDR3 DNA sequence: TGTGCCAGCAGCCTATGGACTAGCGGGGCCTACGAGCAGTACTTC. Residues: CASSLWTSGAYEQYF.

V is TRBV5-6 and J is TRBJ2-3; no clear D. Between the trimmed V and J ends, which lost 5 bases and 4 bases, there was a span of 14 bases. Germline V gives CDR1 SGHDT, CDR2 YYEEEE. CDR3 length equals 14 residues. The CDR3 coding sequence is TGTGCCAGCAGGGCCGTGGGTCCCGCAGATACGCAGTATTTT. This codes for CASRAVGPADTQYF.

The V call is TRBV20-1, the J call TRBJ2-1, with TRBD2 identical over 11 bases. The J segment lost 0 bases and the V segment lost 0 bases, leaving 7 bases of the junction unmatched. Germline lookup yields CDR1 DFQATT and CDR2 SNEGSKA (reference sequence). CDR3 length: 18 residues. The CDR3 bases are TGCAGTGCTAGAGATCCTGCTAGCGGGAGGAGCTCCTACAATGAGCAGTTCTTC. Translation: CSARDPASGRSSYNEQFF.

In this sample, this clone is medium-sized. The genes are TRBV6-1 and TRBJ2-1, with a tentative D call TRBD2 (6 bases). Trimming removed 2 bases at V and 1 base at J, with 12 bases between. This CDR3 has 16 amino acids. The germline V gene has CDR1 MNHNS and CDR2 SASEGT. The CDR3 nucleotides read TGTGCCAGCAGTGAAAGAGCGGGCTCTTCCTACAATGAGCAGTTCTTC. It is translated as CASSERAGSSYNEQFF.

By sample share, this clone is medium-sized. J is TRBJ2-1 and V is TRBV20-1; 7 nucleotides match TRBD1. CDR3 length: 14 residues. Germline CDR1 and CDR2: DFQATT and SNEGSKA (reference sequence). V lost 4 bases, J lost 9 bases, and 12 bases stayed unmatched. The DNA of the CDR3 is TGCAGTGCTAAACTACCAGGGACAGATGTTGAGCAGTTCTTC. Translated, it gives CSAKLPGTDVEQFF.

This clone was counted a single time. The V and J genes are TRBV20-1 and TRBJ1-2; D is possibly TRBD1 (5 bases). Trimming removed 0 bases at V and 8 bases at J, with 10 bases between. This CDR3 spans 12 amino acids. Germline V gene lookup returns CDR1 DFQATT and CDR2 SNEGSKA (reference sequence). The CDR3: CSARDKGLGYTF. In DNA form, the CDR3 reads TGCAGTGCTAGAGATAAGGGGTTGGGCTACACCTTC.

The CDR3 loop is CASSLVGQSNTEAFF. DNA of the CDR3: TGTGCCAGCAGCTTAGTTGGGCAGTCGAACACTGAAGCTTTCTTT. The J gene is TRBJ1-1, the V gene TRBV7-2; D gene unclear. The germline CDR1 and CDR2 sequences are SGHTA and FQGNSA. The CDR3 runs 15 residues. Trimming shortened V by 1 base and J by 1 base, and 10 bases separated the two germline ends.

This clone has ten or more counts. The chain joins TRBV2 to TRBJ2-5, with 7 positions matching TRBD2. J gave up 5 bases and V 6 bases, and 9 bases lay outside the gene matches. Germline V gene data show CDR1 as SNHLY and CDR2 as FYNNEI. CDR3 length: 14 amino acids. CDR3 loop: CASRLGGSDETQYF. CDR3 coding DNA: TGTGCCAGCAGACTCGGCGGGAGTGATGAGACCCAGTACTTC.

There are many counts of this clone. The rearrangement joins TRBV5-1 to TRBJ2-3; possibly TRBD1 or TRBD2 for D (5 bases each). CDR3 length: 15 residues. Germline V gene lookup returns CDR1 SGHRS and CDR2 YFSETQ. Trimming removed 4 bases at V and 3 bases at J, with 15 bases between. The CDR3 DNA reads TGCGCCAGCAGCACCGTACCGGGGACGACAGATACGCAGTATTTT. It translates to CASSTVPGTTDTQYF.

This clone was observed many times. The DNA for the CDR3 is TGTGCCAGTAGTAACACGGGACAGGGGGACACTGAAGCTTTCTTT. It translates to CASSNTGQGDTEAFF. The chain is built from TRBV19 and TRBJ1-1; 11 bases align to TRBD1. Trimming cost V 4 bases and J 3 bases; bases outside gene matches: 4. From germline, CDR1 is LNHDA and CDR2 SQIVND (reference sequence). There are 15 residues in the CDR3.

This clone was seen once. The V gene is TRBV5-1, the J gene TRBJ2-3; 8 bases map to TRBD1. The CDR3 runs to 14 residues. V shed 5 bases, J shed 1 base, and the junction held 3 bases outside the gene matches. Per the germline V gene, CDR1 is SGHRS and CDR2 is YFSETQ. CDR3 DNA sequence: TGCGCCAGCAGATCGGACAGGGGCACAGATACGCAGTATTTT. Translating it yields CASRSDRGTDTQYF.

The V call is TRBV7-9, the J call TRBJ2-5; D remains unclear. The CDR3 consists of 16 residues. The V gene lost 5 bases and the J gene lost 3 bases, with 19 bases spanning the gap. The germline gives CDR1 SEHNR, CDR2 FQNEAQ (reference sequence). In nucleotides, the CDR3 is TGTGCCAGCAGCACACCTTGGGAAGGAAGGGAAGAGACCCAGTACTTC. It yields the protein CASSTPWEGREETQYF.

About this clone: As the CDR3 is not closed by the conserved phenylalanine or tryptophan, this likely results from a read error. V usage is TRBV30 and J usage is TRBJ1-5; D remains unclear. Germline loops: CDR1 GTSNPN, CDR2 SVGIG (reference sequence). The CDR3 extends over 13 amino acids. The CDR3 bases are TGTGCCTGGAGTGTAAGTGAGGATCAGCACCAGCATTTG. It is translated as CAWSVSEDQHQHL.

With regard to this clone: The junction departs from germline at one end; a sequencing error may be responsible. Other DNA sequences of this sample code for an identical CDR3. The chain is built from TRBV5-1 and TRBJ2-7; 11 bases line up with TRBD2. Looked up from germline, CDR1 is SGHRS and CDR2 is YFSETQ. This CDR3 has 16 residues. This CDR3 reads CASSAGTSGSLYEQYF. CDR3 nucleotides: TGCGCTAGCAGCGCTGGGACTAGCGGTAGCCTCTACGAGCAGTACTTC.